This record concerns one TCR beta chain sequence. Antigen unknown. The PCR was carried out with 60 Vbeta primers and 13 Jbeta primers. The protocol was immunoSEQ multiplex PCR, while the TCRdb copy is restricted to in-frame clones and leaves out a portion. Among about 160,000 clones listed, 75% to 80% were seen once. The CDR3 runs to 11 residues. V dropped 4 bases and J dropped 10 bases, with 9 bases sitting between them. Germline values: CDR1 SEHNR, CDR2 FQNEAQ (reference sequence). This record comes from a study of cytomegalovirus exposure and HLA in healthy donors. Study results and caveats: Later on, a genetic analysis was performed. It linked a missense variant in DCLRE1C with V- and J-gene trimming of TCR beta. Because they were indistinguishable, some V segments, including TRBV6-2 and TRBV6-3, were excluded.

The clonotype originates from a woman in her forties or fifties in good health and CMV-seropositive. The V and J genes are TRBV7-9 and TRBJ2-3, with D uncertain. Sequenced sample: PBMCs. CDR3 sequence: CASSSDKAQYF. The CDR3 DNA reads TGTGCCAGCAGCTCCGACAAGGCGCAGTATTTT.